This T cell receptor (beta chain) was captured by sequencing in a study of preoperative IRX-2 immunotherapy in early breast cancer. Unmatched junction bases numbered 8, after V lost 5 bases and J lost 4 bases. CDR1 is MNHGY and CDR2 is SAAAGT in the germline V gene. The CDR3 is 15 amino acids. Described treatment: preoperative locoregional IRX-2 cytokine immunotherapy. This clone appeared a few times. The data were produced by immunoSEQ multiplex PCR, yet TCRdb's version contains in-frame clones alone and is incomplete. The sample lists 30,000 to 45,000 clones; around 82% were seen once. This material consisted of lymph node tissue, taken after IRX-2 immunotherapy. The sequence was collected from a human donor with breast cancer. This chain links TRBV6-8 with TRBJ2-7; 10 bases are a match to TRBD1. The CDR3 sequence is CASSRPGQGLYEQYF. In nucleotides, the CDR3 is TGTGCCAGCAGTCGCCCGGGACAGGGGTTGTACGAGCAGTACTTC.